The clone carrying this T cell receptor beta chain turned up a few times. Clones were sequenced by immunoSEQ multiplex PCR, and TCRdb holds only the in-frame ones, with some missing. The sample has about 220,000 clones, around 83% seen once. This entry is derived from a study of blood T cell repertoires in COVID-19. Study at large: T cells, B-cell-depleted T cells, or PBMCs supplied cDNA or gDNA.

Looked up from germline, CDR1 is SNHLY and CDR2 is FYNNEI. V shed 7 bases and J shed 3 bases, with 12 bases lying between them. CDR3 length equals 13 residues. The receptor's source is a man aged 45-60 years with active or convalescent COVID-19. V and J are TRBV2 and TRBJ1-1, with unresolved D. Sequenced: peripheral blood. The CDR3 loop is CASNLFGDTEAFF. CDR3 in DNA: TGTGCCAGCAACCTTTTCGGAGACACTGAAGCTTTCTTT.